This T cell receptor beta chain originates from a study of blood T cell repertoires in COVID-19. Turning to the study itself: PBMCs, B-cell-depleted T cells, or T cells provided the cDNA or gDNA that made up the material.

Seattle researchers signed up patients amid active infection and tracked them longitudinally. Germline CDR1 and CDR2: DFQATT and SNEGSKA (reference sequence). The CDR3 consists of 13 residues. Trimming shortened V by 3 bases and J by 6 bases, and 9 bases separated the two germline ends. Method: immunoSEQ multiplex PCR; TCRdb's copy keeps in-frame clones and lacks some. The data hold fewer than 250,000 clones, with roughly 82% observed a single time. The receptor was isolated from a woman aged 80 or older with COVID-19, enrolled during active disease. The V gene is TRBV20-1, the J gene TRBJ1-6; weak D call: TRBD1 (6 bases). The sample consisted of peripheral blood. This CDR3 is CSASTGPNSPLHF. The CDR3 DNA sequence: TGCAGTGCTAGTACAGGGCCTAATTCACCCCTCCACTTT.